The 9 T cell receptor beta chains presented below share a single source sample, sequenced in a study of blood T cell repertoires in COVID-19 (dated by TCRdb to the early 2020s). Receptors were amplified or captured by the immunoSEQ multiplex PCR assay. TCRdb limited this immuneACCESS table to in-frame rearrangements with V and J called. A share of clones is missing; checked studies link under half to unresolved V genes, and the rest is unexplained. A total of approximately 100,000 clones appear in this sample, about 90% of them only once. Around 10% of the sample is held by the ten biggest clonotypes. What was sequenced was peripheral blood. The origin of the receptors is a woman aged 25 to 39 with acute or convalescent COVID-19.

This clone showed up just once. The chain recombines TRBV2 with TRBJ1-6; D is undetermined. This CDR3 has 15 amino acids. The germline V gene has CDR1 SNHLY and CDR2 FYNNEI. Trimming took 8 bases from V and 2 from J, leaving 13 bases between them. This CDR3 is CASGSGFPYNSPLHF. DNA for the CDR3: TGTGCCAGCGGGTCGGGGTTCCCCTATAATTCACCCCTCCACTTT.

The sample holds a few counts of this clone. The same CDR3 also results from other DNA sequences found in this sample. This rearrangement joins TRBV6-6 to TRBJ1-5; D is undetermined. The CDR3 extends over 14 amino acids. From germline, CDR1 is MNHNY and CDR2 SVGAGI (reference sequence). The V and J ends lost 0 bases and 7 bases respectively, with 10 bases between them. The DNA of the CDR3 is TGTGCCAGCAGTTACTCTGGGGAGAACCAGCCCCAGCATTTT. It specifies CASSYSGENQPQHF.

This rearrangement joins TRBV30 to TRBJ1-5; maybe TRBD1 (6 bases). The CDR3 is 14 amino acids. The V and J ends lost 4 bases and 4 bases respectively, with 14 bases between them. In germline, CDR1 is GTSNPN, CDR2 SVGIG (reference sequence). The CDR3 DNA sequence: TGTGCCTGGACCAAAGTCGGGACAAATCAGCCCCAGCATTTT. Translating it yields CAWTKVGTNQPQHF.

V and J are TRBV28 and TRBJ2-7; D remains ambiguous. This CDR3 comprises 12 residues. Trimming shortened V by 3 bases and J by 2 bases, and 5 bases separated the two germline ends. Per the germline V gene, CDR1 is MDHEN and CDR2 is SYDVKM. CDR3 residues: CASSLETYEQYF. In DNA form, the CDR3 reads TGTGCCAGCAGTTTGGAGACCTACGAGCAGTACTTC.

Only one count was recorded for this clone. V usage is TRBV6-5 and J usage is TRBJ2-7; 7 bases are shared with TRBD1. V shed 2 bases and J 5 bases; nucleotides not matched to a gene: 6. CDR3 size: 14 residues. Per germline, CDR1 MNHEY and CDR2 SVGAGI. For the CDR3, the DNA is TGTGCCAGCAGTTACGGACAGGAGGTGGACGAGCAGTACTTC. Its translation is CASSYGQEVDEQYF.

This chain joins TRBV12-3 or TRBV12-4 and TRBJ1-5; possible D gene TRBD1, 5 bases. The CDR3 runs to 12 residues. Deletions cut 8 bases from V and 4 bases from J, with 9 bases between. For the CDR3, the DNA is TGTGCCAGCGGGGAGGGGAATCAGCCCCAGCATTTT. Its protein is CASGEGNQPQHF.

The CDR3, as DNA: TGTGCCAGCAGCTCCCCCTTCCGACAGGGCTGGGGCGGTGAGCAGTTCTTC. This codes for CASSSPFRQGWGGEQFF. V gene TRBV7-6 combines with J gene TRBJ2-1; 7 bases fit TRBD1. This CDR3 is 17 amino acids long. Germline CDR1 is SGHVS and CDR2 is FNYEAQ. J was trimmed by 9 bases and V by 4 bases; bases with no gene match: 18.

The rearrangement links TRBV9 to TRBJ1-1, with D possibly being TRBD1 (5 bases). The V end was cut by 0 bases, the J end by 4 bases, with 19 bases between. CDR3 length equals 17 residues. CDR1 and CDR2 (germline): SGDLS, YYNGEE. The CDR3 sequence: CASSVEAPDSGGTEAFF. The CDR3 DNA sequence: TGTGCCAGCAGCGTAGAGGCCCCTGATTCGGGGGGCACTGAAGCTTTCTTT.

This chain uses TRBV28 with TRBJ1-6, with D hard to call. The CDR3 covers 14 residues. The V end was cut by 3 bases, the J end by 7 bases, with 10 bases between. CDR1 is MDHEN, CDR2 SYDVKM, per germline. Here the CDR3 DNA reads TGTGCCAGCAGTTTTCGGGAATTCAATTCACCCCTCCACTTT. It encodes CASSFREFNSPLHF.